This TCR beta chain comes out of a study of T cell responses to AZD1222 COVID-19 vaccine. Study conclusions and caveats: Clonal diversity was possibly underestimated; the donors were predominantly white British and more often female.

The table came from immunoSEQ multiplex PCR; TCRdb's copy has only in-frame clones and leaves some out. The repertoire includes 95,000 to 150,000 clones, around 89% of them detected once, and around 10% sits in the top ten. Notes on this clone: No antigen is known for it.

Germline CDR1 reads MNHEY; CDR2 reads SVGEGT. The CDR3 contains 15 residues. The ends lost 4 bases at V and 3 bases at J; junction bases unmatched: 1. The TCR originated in an adult in good health. The material was peripheral blood, obtained on day 0 of MenACWY control vaccination. The chain carries TRBV6-2 or TRBV6-3 and TRBJ2-2; 11 nucleotides agree with TRBD1. The CDR3 DNA is TGTGCCAGCAGTTCGGGACAGGGGGACACCGGGGAGCTGTTTTTT. Amino acids: CASSSGQGDTGELFF.